A single sample is the source of the 10 T cell receptor beta chains below, sequenced in a study of CD8 T cells in Susac syndrome. After extraction with the RNeasy kit, roughly 0.5 to 1 ug of the RNA was reverse transcribed using random hexamers. Using its own MiXCR run on the immunoSEQ multiplex PCR reads, TCRdb lists one record per CDR3 protein. The sample yields roughly 200,000 distinct CDR3 sequences, about 95% seen once. Sequencing was done on a sample of CD4+ T cells from PBMCs. These receptors were collected from a human donor in good health.

J is TRBJ1-5 and V is TRBV11-2, with D unresolved. The germline V and J ends were trimmed by 5 bases and 3 bases, with 8 bases remaining between them. CDR3 length equals 13 residues. Looked up from germline, CDR1 is SGHAT and CDR2 is FQNNGV. CDR3 in amino acids: CASSDGNNQPQHF. The CDR3 DNA reads as TGTGCCAGCAGCGACGGGAACAATCAGCCCCAGCATTTT.

This rearrangement joins TRBV6-1 to TRBJ2-2; TRBD1 or TRBD2 may be the D gene (5 bases each). With 5 bases removed from V and 3 bases from J, the gap between germline ends came to 16 bases. The CDR3 has 16 amino acids. CDR1 and CDR2 (germline): MNHNS, SASEGT. Here the CDR3 reads CASSRTGTDDTGELFF. CDR3 in DNA: TGTGCCAGCAGTAGGACCGGGACGGATGACACCGGGGAGCTGTTTTTT.

The V gene is TRBV9, the J gene TRBJ2-3; D gene unclear. In germline, CDR1 is SGDLS, CDR2 YYNGEE. This CDR3 region has 15 residues. V was trimmed by 1 base and J by 3 bases, leaving 12 bases between them. The chain's CDR3 is CASSVKDGLTDTQYF. CDR3 sequence (DNA): TGTGCCAGCAGCGTAAAGGATGGGTTGACAGATACGCAGTATTTT.

This sequence joins TRBV15 and TRBJ2-5, with D hard to call. The CDR3 loop spans 14 amino acids. V gave up 0 bases and J gave up 3 bases, with 8 bases separating them. Germline V CDR1 and CDR2: LNHNV, YYDKDF (reference sequence). DNA of the CDR3: TGTGCCACCAGCAGAGATAGGGCAGAAGAGACCCAGTACTTC. This encodes CATSRDRAEETQYF.

The V and J genes are TRBV19 and TRBJ1-1, with 8 bases lining up with TRBD1. CDR1 is LNHDA, CDR2 SQIVND, per germline (reference sequence). The CDR3 runs to 11 residues. This chain's CDR3 is CVDRGNTEAFF. Written as DNA, the CDR3 is TGTGTCGACAGGGGGAACACTGAAGCTTTCTTT.

A single count supports this clonotype. The chain has TRBV19 and TRBJ2-2, with D uncertain. The germline CDR1 and CDR2 sequences are LNHDA and SQIVND (reference sequence). The CDR3 contains 14 residues. Trimming took off 6 bases at V and 1 base at J, with 9 bases between the two ends. CDR3 sequence reads: CASRDQVNTGELFF. CDR3 in DNA: TGTGCCAGTAGAGACCAGGTGAACACCGGGGAGCTGTTTTTT.

The chain is built from TRBV6-5 and TRBJ1-1; the D is unclear. Germline lookup yields CDR1 MNHEY and CDR2 SVGAGI. Trimming removed 6 bases at V and 4 bases at J, with 15 bases between. The CDR3 has 14 residues. The CDR3 nucleotides read TGTGCCAGCAGCCCGTCCATTGGGCCCACTGAAGCTTTCTTT. It specifies CASSPSIGPTEAFF.

This clonotype was recorded once. The gene calls are TRBV6-2 or TRBV6-3 and TRBJ2-2; D is perhaps TRBD2 (6 bases). Trimming removed 6 bases from V and 3 bases from J, with 11 bases in between. The CDR3 contains 14 residues. Germline CDR1 MNHEY, CDR2 SVGEGT. This CDR3 reads CASRRDRYTGELFF. DNA for the CDR3: TGTGCCAGCAGGCGGGACCGTTACACCGGGGAGCTGTTTTTT.

This clonotype has only one observation. The chain has TRBV5-1 and TRBJ2-1, with no clear D. Between the trimmed V and J ends, which lost 4 bases and 4 bases, there was a span of 24 bases. The V gene's germline CDR1 is SGHRS and CDR2 YFSETQ. This CDR3 region has 18 residues. This CDR3 reads CASSLRQGADQSYNEQFF. CDR3 nucleotides: TGCGCCAGCAGCCTGAGACAAGGCGCGGACCAATCGTACAATGAGCAGTTCTTC. Full variable domain (rest looked up from reference TRBV5-1 and TRBJ2-1): KAGVTQTPRYLIKTRGQQVTLSCSPISGHRSVSWYQQTPGQGLQFLFEYFSETQRNKGNFPGRFSGRQFSNSRSEMNVSTLELGDSALYLCASSLRQGADQSYNEQFFGPGTRLTVL.

The V call is TRBV7-9, the J call TRBJ2-7; the D is unclear. The CDR3 runs 12 residues. The V and J ends lost 3 bases and 5 bases respectively, with 8 bases between them. Germline lookup yields CDR1 SEHNR and CDR2 FQNEAQ (reference sequence). The CDR3 reads CASSFSHHEQYF. The CDR3 coding sequence is TGTGCCAGCAGCTTTAGTCACCACGAGCAGTACTTC. The full variable domain, completed using reference TRBV7-9 and TRBJ2-7, is DTGVSQNPRHKITKRGQNVTFRCDPISEHNRLYWYRQTLGQGPEFLTYFQNEAQLEKSRLLSDRFSAERPKGSFSTLEIQRTEQGDSAMYLCASSFSHHEQYFGPGTRLTVT.